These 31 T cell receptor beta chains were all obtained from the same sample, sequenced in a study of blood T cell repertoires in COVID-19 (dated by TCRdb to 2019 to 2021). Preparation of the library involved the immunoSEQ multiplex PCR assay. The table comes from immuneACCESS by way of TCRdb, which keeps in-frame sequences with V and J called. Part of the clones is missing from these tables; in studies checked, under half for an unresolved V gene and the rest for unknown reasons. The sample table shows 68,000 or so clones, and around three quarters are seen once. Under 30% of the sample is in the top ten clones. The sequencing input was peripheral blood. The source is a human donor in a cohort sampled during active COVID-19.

The DNA for the CDR3 is TGTGCCAGCAGCCCAAGCGGGCCCGGGAGAGGAACCGGGGAGCTGTTTTTT. This translates into CASSPSGPGRGTGELFF. This rearrangement joins TRBV7-2 to TRBJ2-2; D possibly corresponds to TRBD2 (6 bases). The CDR3 loop spans 17 amino acids. The V gene lost 5 bases and the J gene lost 5 bases, with 21 bases spanning the gap. Per the germline V gene, CDR1 is SGHTA and CDR2 is FQGNSA.

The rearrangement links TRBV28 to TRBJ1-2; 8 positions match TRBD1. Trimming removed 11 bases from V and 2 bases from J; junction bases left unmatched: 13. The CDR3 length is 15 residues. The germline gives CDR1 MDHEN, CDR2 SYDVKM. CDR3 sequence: CAPRDRPRWNYGYTF. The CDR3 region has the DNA TGTGCCCCCAGGGACAGGCCACGATGGAACTATGGCTACACCTTC.

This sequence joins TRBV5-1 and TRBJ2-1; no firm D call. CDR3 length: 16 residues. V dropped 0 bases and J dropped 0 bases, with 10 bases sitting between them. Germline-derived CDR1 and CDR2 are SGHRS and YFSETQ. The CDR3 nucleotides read TGCGCCAGCAGCTTGGTTGCGGCGAGCTCCTACAATGAGCAGTTCTTC. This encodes CASSLVAASSYNEQFF.

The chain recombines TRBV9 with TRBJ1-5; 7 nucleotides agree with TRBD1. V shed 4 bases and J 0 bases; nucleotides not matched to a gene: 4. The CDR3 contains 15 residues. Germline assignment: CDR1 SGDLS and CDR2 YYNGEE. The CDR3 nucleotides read TGTGCCAGCAGCTTCGGGACAGATAGCAATCAGCCCCAGCATTTT. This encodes CASSFGTDSNQPQHF.

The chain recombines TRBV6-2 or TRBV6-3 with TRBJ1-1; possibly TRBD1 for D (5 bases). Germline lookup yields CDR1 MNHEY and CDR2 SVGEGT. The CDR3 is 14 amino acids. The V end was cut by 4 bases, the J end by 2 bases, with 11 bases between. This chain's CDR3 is CASSWGERNTEAFF. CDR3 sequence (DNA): TGTGCCAGCAGTTGGGGGGAAAGAAACACTGAAGCTTTCTTT.

The CDR3 loop is CASSPPGRGGYTF. Here the CDR3 DNA reads TGTGCCAGCAGCCCCCCAGGCCGGGGAGGCTACACCTTC. This rearrangement joins TRBV7-6 to TRBJ1-2, with no clear D. CDR1 is SGHVS and CDR2 is FNYEAQ in the germline V gene. The germline V and J ends were trimmed by 5 bases and 8 bases, with 15 bases remaining between them. CDR3 length: 13 residues.

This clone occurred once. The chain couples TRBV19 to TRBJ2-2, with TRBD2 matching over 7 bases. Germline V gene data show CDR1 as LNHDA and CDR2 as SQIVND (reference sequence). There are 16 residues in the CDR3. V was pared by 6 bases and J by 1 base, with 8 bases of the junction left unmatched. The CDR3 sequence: CASSLAKRGNTGELFF. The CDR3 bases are TGTGCCAGTAGCCTCGCGAAGCGGGGGAACACCGGGGAGCTGTTTTTT.

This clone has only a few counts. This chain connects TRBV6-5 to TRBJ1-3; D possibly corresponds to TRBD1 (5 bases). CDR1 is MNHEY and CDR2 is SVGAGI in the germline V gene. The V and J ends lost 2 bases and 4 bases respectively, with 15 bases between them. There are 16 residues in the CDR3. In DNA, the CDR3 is TGTGCCAGCAGTTACCGTGACAGTAGGGGCGGAAACACCATATATTTT. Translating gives CASSYRDSRGGNTIYF.

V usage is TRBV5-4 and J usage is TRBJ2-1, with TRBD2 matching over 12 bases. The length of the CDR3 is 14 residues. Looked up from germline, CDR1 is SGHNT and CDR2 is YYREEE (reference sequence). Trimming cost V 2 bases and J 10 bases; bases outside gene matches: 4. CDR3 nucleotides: TGTGCCAGCAGCTTCGATCTAGCGGGAGGGGAGCAGTTCTTC. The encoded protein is CASSFDLAGGEQFF.

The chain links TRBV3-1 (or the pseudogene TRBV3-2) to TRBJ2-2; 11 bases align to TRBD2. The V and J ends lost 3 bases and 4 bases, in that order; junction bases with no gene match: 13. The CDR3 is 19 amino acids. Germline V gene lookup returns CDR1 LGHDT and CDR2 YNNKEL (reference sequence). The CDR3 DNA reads TGTGCCAGCAGCCAGAGAGCCGGGACTAGCGGTTCCACCACCGGGGAGCTGTTTTTT. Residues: CASSQRAGTSGSTTGELFF.

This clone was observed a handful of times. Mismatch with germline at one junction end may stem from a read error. CDR3 loop: CASSLDRATTGELFF. The CDR3 DNA reads TGTGCTAGCAGCCTGGACAGGGCTACGACCGGGGAGCTGTTTTTT. This chain joins TRBV7-7 and TRBJ2-2, with TRBD1 matching 8 bases. From germline, CDR1 is SSHAT and CDR2 FNYEAQ (reference sequence). This CDR3 is 15 amino acids long. Variable domain in full (rest from reference TRBV7-7 and TRBJ2-2): GAGVSQSPRYKVTKRGQDVTLRCDPISSHATLYWYQQALGQGPEFLTYFNYEAQPDKSGLPSDRFSAERPEGSISTLTIQRTEQRDSAMYRCASSLDRATTGELFFGEGSRLTVL.

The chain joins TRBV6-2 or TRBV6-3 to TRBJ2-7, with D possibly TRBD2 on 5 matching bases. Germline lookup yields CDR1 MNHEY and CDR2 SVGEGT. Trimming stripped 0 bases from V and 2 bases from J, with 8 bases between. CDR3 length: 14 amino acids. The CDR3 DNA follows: TGTGCCAGCAGTTACTCCGGGAATCCCTACGAGCAGTACTTC. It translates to CASSYSGNPYEQYF.

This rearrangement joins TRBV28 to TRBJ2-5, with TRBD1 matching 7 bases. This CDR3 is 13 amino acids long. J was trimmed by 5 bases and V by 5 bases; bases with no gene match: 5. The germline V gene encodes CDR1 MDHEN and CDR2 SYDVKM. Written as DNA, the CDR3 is TGTGCCAGCAGTACAGGGGACGTGGAGACCCAGTACTTC. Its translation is CASSTGDVETQYF.

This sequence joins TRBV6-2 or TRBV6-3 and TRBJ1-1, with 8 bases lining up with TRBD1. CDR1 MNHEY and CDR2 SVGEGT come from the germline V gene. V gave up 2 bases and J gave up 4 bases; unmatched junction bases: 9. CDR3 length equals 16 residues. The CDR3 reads CASSYVLTGVFTEAFF. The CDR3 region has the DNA TGTGCCAGCAGTTACGTCCTGACAGGGGTTTTCACTGAAGCTTTCTTT.

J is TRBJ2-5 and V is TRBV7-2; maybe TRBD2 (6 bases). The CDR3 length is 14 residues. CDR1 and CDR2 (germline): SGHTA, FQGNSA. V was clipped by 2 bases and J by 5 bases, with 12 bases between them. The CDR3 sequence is CASSLTGVRETQYF. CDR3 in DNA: TGTGCCAGCAGCTTAACGGGGGTGAGGGAGACCCAGTACTTC. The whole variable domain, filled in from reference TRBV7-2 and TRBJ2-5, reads GAGVSQSPSNKVTEKGKDVELRCDPISGHTALYWYRQSLGQGLEFLIYFQGNSAPDKSGLPSDRFSAERTGGSVSTLTIQRTQQEDSAVYLCASSLTGVRETQYFGPGTRLLVL.

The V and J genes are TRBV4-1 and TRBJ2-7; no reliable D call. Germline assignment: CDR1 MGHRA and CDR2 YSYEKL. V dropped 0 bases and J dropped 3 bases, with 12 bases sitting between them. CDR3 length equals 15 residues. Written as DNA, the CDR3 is TGCGCCAGCAGCCAAGATATAAACCCCTACTACGAGCAGTACTTC. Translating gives CASSQDINPYYEQYF.

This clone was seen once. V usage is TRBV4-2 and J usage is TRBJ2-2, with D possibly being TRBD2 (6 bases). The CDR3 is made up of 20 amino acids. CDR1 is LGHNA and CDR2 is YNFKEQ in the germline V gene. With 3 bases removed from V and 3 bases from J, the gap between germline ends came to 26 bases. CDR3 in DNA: TGTGCCAGCAGCCAGGTTATTTATGGAGGGGCTTTGCGAGACACCGGGGAGCTGTTTTTT. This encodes CASSQVIYGGALRDTGELFF.

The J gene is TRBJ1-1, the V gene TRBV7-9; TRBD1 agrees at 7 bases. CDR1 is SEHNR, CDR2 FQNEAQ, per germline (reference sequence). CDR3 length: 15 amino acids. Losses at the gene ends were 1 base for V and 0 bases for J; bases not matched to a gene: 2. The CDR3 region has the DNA TGTGCCAGCAGCTTAGGAACAGGGGTGAACACTGAAGCTTTCTTT. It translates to CASSLGTGVNTEAFF.

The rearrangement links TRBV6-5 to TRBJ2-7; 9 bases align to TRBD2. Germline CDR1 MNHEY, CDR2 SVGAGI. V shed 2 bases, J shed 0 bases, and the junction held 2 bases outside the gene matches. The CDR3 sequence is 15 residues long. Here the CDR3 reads CASSYVAGASYEQYF. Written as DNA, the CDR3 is TGTGCCAGCAGTTACGTAGCGGGAGCCTCCTACGAGCAGTACTTC.

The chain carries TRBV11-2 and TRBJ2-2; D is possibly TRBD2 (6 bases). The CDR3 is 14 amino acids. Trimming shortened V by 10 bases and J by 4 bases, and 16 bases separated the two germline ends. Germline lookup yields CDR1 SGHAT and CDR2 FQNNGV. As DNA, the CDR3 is TGTGCCATAGCGAGCGGGCCAGGCACCGGGGAGCTGTTTTTT. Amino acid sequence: CAIASGPGTGELFF.

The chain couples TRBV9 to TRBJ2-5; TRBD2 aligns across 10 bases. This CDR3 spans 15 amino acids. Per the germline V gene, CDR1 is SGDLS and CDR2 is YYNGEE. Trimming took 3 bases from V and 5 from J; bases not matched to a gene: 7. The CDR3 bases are TGTGCCAGCAGCGCGCAGAGCGGGAGGGGTGAGACCCAGTACTTC. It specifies CASSAQSGRGETQYF.

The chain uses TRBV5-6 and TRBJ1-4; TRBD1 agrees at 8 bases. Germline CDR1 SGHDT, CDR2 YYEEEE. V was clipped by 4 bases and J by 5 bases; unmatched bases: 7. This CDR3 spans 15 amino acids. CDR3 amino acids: CASSLGQGENEKLFF. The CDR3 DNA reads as TGTGCCAGCAGCCTCGGACAGGGCGAAAATGAAAAACTGTTTTTT.

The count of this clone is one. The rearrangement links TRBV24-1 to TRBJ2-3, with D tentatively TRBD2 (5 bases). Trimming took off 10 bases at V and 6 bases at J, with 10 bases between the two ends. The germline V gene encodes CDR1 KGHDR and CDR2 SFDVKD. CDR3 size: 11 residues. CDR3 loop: CATSPGDTQYF. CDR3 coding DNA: TGTGCCACTTCCCCGGGGGATACGCAGTATTTT.

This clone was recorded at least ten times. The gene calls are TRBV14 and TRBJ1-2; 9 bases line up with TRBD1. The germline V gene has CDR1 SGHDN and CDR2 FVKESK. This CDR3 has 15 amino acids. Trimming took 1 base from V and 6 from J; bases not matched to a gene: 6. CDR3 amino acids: CASSQGQGGRHGYTF. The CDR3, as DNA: TGTGCCAGCAGCCAAGGACAGGGGGGACGGCATGGCTACACCTTC.

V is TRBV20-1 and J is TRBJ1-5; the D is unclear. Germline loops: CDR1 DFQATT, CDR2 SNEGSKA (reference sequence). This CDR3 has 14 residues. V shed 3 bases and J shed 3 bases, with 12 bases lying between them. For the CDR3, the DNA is TGCAGTGCTAGTTTAAGAGGGCCCAATCAGCCCCAGCATTTT. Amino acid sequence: CSASLRGPNQPQHF.

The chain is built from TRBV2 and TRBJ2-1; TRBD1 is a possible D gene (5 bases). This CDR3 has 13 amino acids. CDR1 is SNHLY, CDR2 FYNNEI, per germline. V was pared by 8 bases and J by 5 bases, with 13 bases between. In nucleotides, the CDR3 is TGTGCCAGCCGGTTGGGGCGTAACAATGAGCAGTTCTTC. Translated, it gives CASRLGRNNEQFF.

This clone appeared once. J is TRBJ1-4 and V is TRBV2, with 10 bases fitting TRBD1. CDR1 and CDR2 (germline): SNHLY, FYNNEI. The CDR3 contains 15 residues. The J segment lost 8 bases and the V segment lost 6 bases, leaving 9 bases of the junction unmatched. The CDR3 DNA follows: TGTGCCAGCAGCCGGGAGGGACAGGGGTGGGAAAAACTGTTTTTT. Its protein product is CASSREGQGWEKLFF.

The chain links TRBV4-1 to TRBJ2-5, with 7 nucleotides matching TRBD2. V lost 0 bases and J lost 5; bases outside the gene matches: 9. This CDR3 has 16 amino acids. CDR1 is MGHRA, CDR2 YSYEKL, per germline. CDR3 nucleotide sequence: TGCGCCAGCAGCCAAGATCTCCCAGCGGGGTGGGAGACCCAGTACTTC. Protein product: CASSQDLPAGWETQYF.

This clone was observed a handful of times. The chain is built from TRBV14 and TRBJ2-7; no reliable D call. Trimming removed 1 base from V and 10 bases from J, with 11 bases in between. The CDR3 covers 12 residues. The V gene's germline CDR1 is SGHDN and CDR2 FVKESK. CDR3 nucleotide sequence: TGTGCCAGCAGCCAAGTGGGCAGTGTTCAGTACTTC. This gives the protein CASSQVGSVQYF.

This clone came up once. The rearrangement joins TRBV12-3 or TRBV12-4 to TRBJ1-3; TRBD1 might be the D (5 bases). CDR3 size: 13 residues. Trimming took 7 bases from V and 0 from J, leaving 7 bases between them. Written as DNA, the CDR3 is TGTGCCAGCAAGGGGTTCTCTGGAAACACCATATATTTT. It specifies CASKGFSGNTIYF.

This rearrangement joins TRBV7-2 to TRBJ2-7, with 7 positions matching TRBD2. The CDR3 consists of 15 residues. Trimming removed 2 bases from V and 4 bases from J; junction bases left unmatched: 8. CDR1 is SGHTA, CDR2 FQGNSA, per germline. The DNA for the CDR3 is TGTGCCAGCAGCTTACGACTAGCAGGCGTTTACGAGCAGTACTTC. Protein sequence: CASSLRLAGVYEQYF.